This entry concerns a single T cell receptor (beta chain). The sample is drawn from a study of PD-L1 blockade in urothelial cancer. V was cut by 4 bases and J by 3 bases, with 13 bases left in between. Germline CDR1 reads SGHAT; CDR2 reads FQNNGV. This CDR3 is built from 15 residues. The investigators introduced synthetic TCR analog templates into each PCR as spikes. Some clones are missing from TCRdb's copy, which holds only in-frame ones; the method was immunoSEQ multiplex PCR. Among under 30,000 clones listed, 80% were seen once. V and J are TRBV11-2 and TRBJ2-1, with a tentative D call TRBD1 (5 bases). Material: PBMCs, obtained around atezolizumab (anti-PD-L1) treatment. The origin of this receptor is a man between 50 and 59 years old with urothelial cancer. CDR3 sequence: CASSSRRTSYNEQFF. The DNA for the CDR3 is TGTGCCAGCAGCTCTCGTAGGACAAGCTACAATGAGCAGTTCTTC. The entire variable domain, with the rest obtained from reference TRBV11-2 and TRBJ2-1, is as follows: EAGVAQSPRYKIIEKRQSVAFWCNPISGHATLYWYQQILGQGPKLLIQFQNNGVVDDSQLPKDRFSAERLKGVDSTLKIQPAKLEDSAVYLCASSSRRTSYNEQFFGPGTRLTVL.